These T cell receptor beta chains were read from a single sample in a study of cytomegalovirus exposure and HLA in healthy donors. The data were produced by immunoSEQ multiplex PCR, yet TCRdb's version contains in-frame clones alone and is incomplete. This sample yields roughly 150,000 clones, of which around four fifths are seen a single time; about 1.3% belongs to the top ten. The sample consisted of PBMCs. These receptors were obtained from a man aged 30 to 45 in good health and CMV-seronegative. The CDR3 runs from the conserved cysteine through the conserved F or W. A D gene is named only where the DNA matches it firmly. Size values are once, few and many counts, or a class for expanded clones, and some rows have none.

D gene	clone size	J gene	V gene	CDR3 DNA	CDR3 protein
TRBD2	NA	TRBJ2-3	TRBV28	TGTGCCAGCAGTCCCCTAGCGGGGAGTTCAGATACGCAGTATTTT	CASSPLAGSSDTQYF
TRBD1	few	TRBJ1-4	TRBV5-5	TGTGCCAGCAGCTCATGGACAGGGGGCCTTGAAAAACTGTTTTTT	CASSSWTGGLEKLFF
TRBD2	NA	TRBJ2-7	TRBV7-2	TGTGCCAGCAGCTTAAATTTCGCGCGGGGGGGGCCCTACGAGCAGTACTTC	CASSLNFARGGPYEQYF
TRBD1	NA	TRBJ1-1	TRBV9	TGTGCCAGCAGCGCAGGGGGCTCTGACACTGAAGCTTTCTTT	CASSAGGSDTEAFF
TRBD2	once	TRBJ2-3	TRBV6-5	TGTGCCAGCAGCCCACTAGCGGGGTTGGGGGATACGCAGTATTTT	CASSPLAGLGDTQYF
NA	few	TRBJ1-4	TRBV5-1	TGCGCCAGCAGCTCCACAATCACTAATGAAAAACTGTTTTTT	CASSSTITNEKLFF
TRBD2	NA	TRBJ2-5	TRBV6-5	TGTGCCAGCAGTTTTAGCGGGAGGGCCGGAGGAGAGACCCAGTACTTC	CASSFSGRAGGETQYF
TRBD2	NA	TRBJ2-1	TRBV28	TGTGCCAGCAGTTTGGCAGGACTAGCGGGAATTGAGCAGTTCTTC	CASSLAGLAGIEQFF
NA	NA	TRBJ2-1	TRBV30	TGTGCCTGGAGTGGGGTAGCTGGGCAGTTCTTC	CAWSGVAGQFF
NA	NA	TRBJ1-3	TRBV30	TGTGCCTGGAACCTGGGAGGATCTGGAAACACCATATATTTT	CAWNLGGSGNTIYF
TRBD1	few	TRBJ1-5	TRBV15	TGTGCCACCAGCAAGGGACAGGGGGAAGGTCAGCCCCAGCATTTT	CATSKGQGEGQPQHF
NA	NA	TRBJ1-5	TRBV19	TGTGCCAGTAGTATAGACACCCTACAGAGAGGCAATCAGCCCCAGCATTTT	CASSIDTLQRGNQPQHF
TRBD2	NA	TRBJ2-7	TRBV19	TGTGCCAGTAGTGCCCGGGGGGGCGAGCAGTACTTC	CASSARGGEQYF
NA	NA	TRBJ2-7	TRBV30	TGTGCCTGCCCCAAAAGGGGTTCCACCTACGAGCAGTACTTC	CACPKRGSTYEQYF
TRBD1	NA	TRBJ2-1	TRBV5-4	TGTGCCAGCAGCCCTAGCGGGACAGGGGGCAATGAGCAGTTCTTC	CASSPSGTGGNEQFF
TRBD2	NA	TRBJ2-3	TRBV28	TGTGCCAGCAGTGGGACTAGCGGGAGCACAGATACGCAGTATTTT	CASSGTSGSTDTQYF
NA	NA	TRBJ1-5	TRBV19	TGTGCCAGTAGTATAGAAAGGGGCGGCAATCAGCCCCAGCATTTT	CASSIERGGNQPQHF
NA	NA	TRBJ2-7	TRBV18	TGTGCCAGCTCACCACCGGAGGGGTGGCAGTACTTC	CASSPPEGWQYF